The 5 T cell receptor beta chains in this list originate from one sample, sequenced in a study of T cells in Graves' hyperthyroidism and ophthalmopathy. RNA transcripts yielded amplified TCR beta CDR3 regions. The HTBI primer set drove a first-round RT-PCR of the TCR CDR3. TCRdb analysed the multiplex PCR reads with MiXCR anew, one entry per CDR3 protein. The sample has about 600,000 distinct CDR3 sequences; around 15% are singletons. Specimen: blood. These TCRs come from a woman in her forties with Graves' ophthalmopathy.

This clonotype was counted many times. This chain uses TRBV5-1 with TRBJ1-5; weak D call: TRBD1 (5 bases). The CDR3 contains 13 residues. V gave up 5 bases and J gave up 4 bases, with 10 bases separating them. CDR1 is SGHRS and CDR2 is YFSETQ in the germline V gene. CDR3 residues: CASRPDTNQPQHF. As DNA, the CDR3 is TGCGCCAGCAGACCGGACACAAATCAGCCCCAGCATTTT.

This clonotype is a singleton in its sample. The chain employs TRBV6-5 and TRBJ2-6; TRBD2 might be the D (7 bases). This CDR3 has 19 residues. Trimming took off 2 bases at V and 0 bases at J, with 17 bases between the two ends. The germline gives CDR1 MNHEY, CDR2 SVGAGI. CDR3 DNA: TGTGCCAGCAGTTACGAGTTGCGAGGGGGGGGCTCTGGGGCCAACGTCCTGACTTTC. Protein product: CASSYELRGGGSGANVLTF.

This clonotype was detected many times. The chain combines TRBV7-9 with TRBJ2-7, with 8 bases matching TRBD2. This CDR3 comprises 15 residues. J was trimmed by 2 bases and V by 3 bases; bases with no gene match: 6. CDR1 and CDR2 (germline): SEHNR, FQNEAQ (reference sequence). The CDR3 sequence is CASSFRGSGTYEQYF. The CDR3, as DNA: TGTGCCAGCAGCTTCCGCGGTAGCGGGACCTACGAGCAGTACTTC.

V gene TRBV5-1 combines with J gene TRBJ1-2, with 9 bases fitting TRBD1. The CDR3 covers 15 residues. Losses at the gene ends were 0 bases for V and 8 bases for J; bases not matched to a gene: 8. From germline, CDR1 is SGHRS and CDR2 YFSETQ. The CDR3 nucleotides are TGCGCCAGCAGCTTGGGCTCGGGACAGGGACGAGGCTACACCTTC. Residues: CASSLGSGQGRGYTF.

This clonotype has only a few counts. The chain has TRBV5-4 and TRBJ2-7; D call uncertain. Trimming shortened V by 0 bases and J by 4 bases, and 8 bases separated the two germline ends. CDR1 and CDR2 from the germline V gene are SGHNT and YYREEE (reference sequence). The CDR3 sequence is 13 residues long. This chain's CDR3 is CASSLGPEYEQYF. The CDR3 DNA follows: TGTGCCAGCAGCTTGGGACCGGAGTACGAGCAGTACTTC.